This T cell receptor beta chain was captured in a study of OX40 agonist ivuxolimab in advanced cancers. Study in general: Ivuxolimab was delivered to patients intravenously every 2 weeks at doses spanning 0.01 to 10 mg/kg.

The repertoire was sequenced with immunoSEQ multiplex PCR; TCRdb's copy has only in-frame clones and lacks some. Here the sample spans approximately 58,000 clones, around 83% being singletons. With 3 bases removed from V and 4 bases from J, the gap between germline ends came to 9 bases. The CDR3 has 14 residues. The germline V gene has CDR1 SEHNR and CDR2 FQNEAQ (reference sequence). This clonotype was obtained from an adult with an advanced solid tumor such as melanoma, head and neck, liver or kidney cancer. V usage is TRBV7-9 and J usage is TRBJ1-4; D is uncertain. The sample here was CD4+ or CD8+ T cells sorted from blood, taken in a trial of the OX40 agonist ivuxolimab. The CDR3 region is CASSLDQFNEKLFF. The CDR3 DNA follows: TGTGCCAGCAGCTTGGACCAGTTTAATGAAAAACTGTTTTTT.